These 9 T cell receptor beta chains came from one sample sequenced in a study of cytomegalovirus exposure and HLA in healthy donors. Amplification used 60 Vbeta primers and 13 Jbeta primers. TCRdb's table, derived via immunoSEQ multiplex PCR, lists solely in-frame clones and lacks some. The data contain around 110,000 clones, roughly 77% of them singletons. Sequencing input: PBMCs. Source of these receptors: a man aged 35 to 55 in good health and CMV-seronegative.

The chain has TRBV2 and TRBJ1-2; D gene ambiguous. Germline CDR1 and CDR2: SNHLY and FYNNEI. Between the trimmed V and J ends, which lost 9 bases and 7 bases, there was a span of 9 bases. The CDR3 consists of 10 residues. CDR3 in DNA: TGTGCCAGGTGGGTAGCTGGCTACACCTTC. This encodes CARWVAGYTF.

The chain combines TRBV6-6 with TRBJ2-7, with D perhaps TRBD1 (5 bases). V dropped 6 bases and J dropped 3 bases, with 9 bases sitting between them. The length of the CDR3 is 12 residues. Germline CDR1 MNHNY, CDR2 SVGAGI (reference sequence). CDR3 sequence: CASSPGNYEQYF. The CDR3 bases are TGTGCCAGCAGCCCAGGGAACTACGAGCAGTACTTC.

The J gene is TRBJ1-3, the V gene TRBV19, with 9 bases aligning to TRBD1. The CDR3 runs to 16 residues. Germline V gives CDR1 LNHDA, CDR2 SQIVND (reference sequence). V shed 3 bases and J 12 bases; nucleotides not matched to a gene: 15. CDR3 sequence: CASSMGGLFQDRGIYF. The CDR3 region has the DNA TGTGCCAGTAGTATGGGGGGATTGTTCCAGGACAGGGGCATATATTTT.

The rearrangement joins TRBV5-5 to TRBJ1-5; 12 nucleotides align to TRBD1. With 4 bases clipped from V and 6 bases from J, the junction kept 5 bases outside the gene matches. The CDR3 is made up of 15 amino acids. Looked up from germline, CDR1 is SGHKS and CDR2 is YYEKEE (reference sequence). The DNA of the CDR3 is TGTGCCAGCAGCCGCGGGGACAGGGGGCTTCAGCCCCAGCATTTT. Amino acids: CASSRGDRGLQPQHF.

A single count supports this clone. The V call is TRBV7-9, the J call TRBJ1-2; the D is unclear. The CDR3 is 13 amino acids. V was clipped by 5 bases and J by 2 bases, with 9 bases between them. Germline V gives CDR1 SEHNR, CDR2 FQNEAQ (reference sequence). The chain's CDR3 is CASSDQANYGYTF. In DNA form, the CDR3 reads TGTGCCAGCAGCGACCAGGCAAACTATGGCTACACCTTC.

This chain connects TRBV5-1 to TRBJ2-6; 7 bases match TRBD1. Looked up from germline, CDR1 is SGHRS and CDR2 is YFSETQ. The junction had 10 bases not matched to a gene; V was cut back by 4 bases and J by 0 bases. The CDR3 spans 18 residues. In nucleotides, the CDR3 is TGCGCCAGCAGCCCCGGGACAGAACCGCTCTCTGGGGCCAACGTCCTGACTTTC. This codes for CASSPGTEPLSGANVLTF.

This rearrangement joins TRBV5-1 to TRBJ2-7; TRBD1 agrees at 8 bases. V gave up 1 base and J gave up 1 base; unmatched junction bases: 4. CDR1 and CDR2 (germline): SGHRS, YFSETQ. CDR3 size: 15 residues. CDR3 amino acids: CASSLQGAKSYEQYF. DNA for the CDR3: TGCGCCAGCAGCTTGCAGGGGGCAAAATCCTACGAGCAGTACTTC.

This clone has only a few counts. The chain has TRBV6-1 and TRBJ1-1; D not resolved. The CDR3 loop spans 13 amino acids. Between the trimmed V and J ends, which lost 7 bases and 1 base, there was a span of 10 bases. Germline CDR1 reads MNHNS; CDR2 reads SASEGT. The CDR3 DNA reads TGTGCCAGCACCGAGAGCCAGAACACTGAAGCTTTCTTT. Translated: CASTESQNTEAFF.

CDR3 bases: TGTGCCAGCAGTGTTACTAGGTCAGATACGCAGTATTTT. Translated, it gives CASSVTRSDTQYF. The J gene is TRBJ2-3, the V gene TRBV2, with TRBD2 as a possible D gene (5 bases). The CDR3 extends over 13 amino acids. From germline, CDR1 is SNHLY and CDR2 FYNNEI. The V end was cut by 4 bases, the J end by 4 bases, with 9 bases between.